The TCR beta chain described here comes from a study of T cells after yellow fever vaccination. The CDR3 totals 16 residues. Germline CDR1 is SGHRS and CDR2 is YFSETQ. V lost 3 bases and J 1 base, leaving 16 bases between the germline ends. Many counts were recorded for this clonotype. Its antigen is not known. Study findings and constraints: Repertoires obtained by FACS sorting could include abundant clonotypes that entered as contaminants from the bulk population.

TCRdb passed the 5' RACE reads through MiXCR, listing each CDR3 protein once. The table lists more than 110,000 distinct CDR3 sequences, 5% to 8% of them singletons. The sample here was CD4+ T cells sorted from PBMCs, taken 10 days after the yellow fever booster vaccination. V is TRBV5-1 and J is TRBJ1-1, with a weak D call TRBD1 (6 bases). This sequence originates from a young man who received the YFV17D yellow fever vaccine. The DNA for the CDR3 is TGCGCCAGCAGCTCTCTCCCGGGGACAACGAACACTGAAGCTTTCTTT. The encoded protein is CASSSLPGTTNTEAFF.